Below, 21 T cell receptor beta chains from the same sample are listed, as sequenced in a study of CD8+ T cells in alopecia areata. After isolation, RNA underwent reverse transcription to generate cDNA as the sequencing template. The method was immunoSEQ multiplex PCR; TCRdb's version includes in-frame clones alone and lacks a portion of them. The top ten clones hold around 8.5% of a sample with around 100,000 clones, around 60% of them seen once. Material: CD4+ T cells sorted from blood. Every receptor here comes from a human donor in good health.

This clone has more than one count but fewer than ten. V and J are TRBV19 and TRBJ2-7, with unresolved D. The germline V and J ends were trimmed by 11 bases and 5 bases, with 7 bases remaining between them. The CDR3 has 9 amino acids. Germline CDR1 LNHDA, CDR2 SQIVND (reference sequence). This CDR3 is CAATDEQYF. CDR3 coding DNA: TGTGCCGCAACGGACGAGCAGTACTTC.

The rearrangement joins TRBV2 to TRBJ1-6; D remains ambiguous. Trimming left V 5 bases short and J 13 bases short, with 18 bases between. The CDR3 runs 14 residues. From germline, CDR1 is SNHLY and CDR2 FYNNEI. The CDR3, as DNA: TGTGCCAGCAGTAAAGAAATCCAGAAGACTCCCCTCCACTTT. Translating it yields CASSKEIQKTPLHF.

This sequence joins TRBV11-2 and TRBJ1-2; 8 bases line up with TRBD1. J lost 8 bases, V lost 1 base, and 6 bases had no gene match. CDR1 and CDR2 (germline): SGHAT, FQNNGV. The CDR3 contains 14 residues. CDR3 residues: CASSLAQGADGYTF. The CDR3 bases are TGTGCCAGCAGCTTAGCGCAGGGGGCCGACGGCTACACCTTC.

This sequence joins TRBV30 and TRBJ1-1; 8 nucleotides agree with TRBD1. After removal of 3 bases from V and 1 base from J, the junction contained 4 bases not matched to a gene. This CDR3 contains 14 residues. Per the germline V gene, CDR1 is GTSNPN and CDR2 is SVGIG (reference sequence). The CDR3 loop reads CAWRRTGTNTEAFF. The CDR3 coding sequence is TGTGCCTGGAGAAGGACAGGGACGAACACTGAAGCTTTCTTT.

This chain joins TRBV25-1 and TRBJ1-6; maybe TRBD1 (5 bases). Looked up from germline, CDR1 is MGHDK and CDR2 is SYGVNS. The CDR3 runs 17 residues. Trimming stripped 3 bases from V and 7 bases from J, with 19 bases between. The CDR3 DNA reads TGTGCCAGCAGTGATTTTGGGGGTTCAGGGAGGAATTCACCCCTCCACTTT. Its protein product is CASSDFGGSGRNSPLHF.

The chain recombines TRBV15 with TRBJ2-3; D is ambiguous. Germline V gives CDR1 LNHNV, CDR2 YYDKDF (reference sequence). This CDR3 is built from 13 residues. V was trimmed by 11 bases and J by 7 bases, leaving 19 bases between them. Here the CDR3 reads CAAGPKSANTQYF. Here the CDR3 DNA reads TGTGCCGCTGGGCCTAAGTCGGCTAATACGCAGTATTTT.

The chain recombines TRBV19 with TRBJ2-1; 8 nucleotides match TRBD2. This CDR3 has 16 amino acids. The trim removed 6 bases at V and 6 bases at J, leaving 13 bases unmatched. Germline loops: CDR1 LNHDA, CDR2 SQIVND (reference sequence). This CDR3 is CASSKARGGSGNEQFF. As DNA, the CDR3 is TGTGCCAGTAGCAAAGCTCGGGGGGGCTCGGGCAATGAGCAGTTCTTC.

The chain links TRBV29-1 to TRBJ1-5; 7 bases fit TRBD1. The CDR3 consists of 14 residues. The trim removed 6 bases at V and 8 bases at J, leaving 13 bases unmatched. Looked up from germline, CDR1 is SQVTM and CDR2 is ANQGSEA. The CDR3 spells CSVGGQAPLKPQHF. CDR3 in DNA: TGCAGCGTAGGAGGACAGGCCCCTTTGAAGCCCCAGCATTTT. Using reference TRBV29-1 and TRBJ1-5 for the parts outside the CDR3, the full variable domain is SAVISQKPSRDICQRGTSLTIQCQVDSQVTMMFWYRQQPGQSLTLIATANQGSEATYESGFVIDKFPISRPNLTFSTLTVSNMSPEDSSIYLCSVGGQAPLKPQHFGDGTRLSIL.

The chain joins TRBV15 to TRBJ1-2, with 9 bases matching TRBD1. This CDR3 is built from 15 residues. V lost 5 bases and J lost 11; bases outside the gene matches: 15. Per germline, CDR1 LNHNV and CDR2 YYDKDF (reference sequence). This chain's CDR3 is CATSGAGTGSVWYTF. For the CDR3, the DNA is TGTGCCACCAGCGGAGCCGGGACAGGGTCTGTGTGGTACACCTTC.

The chain combines TRBV7-2 with TRBJ2-3, with 12 bases matching TRBD2. The V gene's germline CDR1 is SGHTA and CDR2 FQGNSA. The length of the CDR3 is 16 residues. J gave up 3 bases and V 1 base, and 2 bases lay outside the gene matches. CDR3 DNA: TGTGCCAGCAGCTTAGGACTAGCGGGGGTGACAGATACGCAGTATTTT. Its protein is CASSLGLAGVTDTQYF.

Only a few counts were recorded for this clone. Within the sample, other DNA sequences also encode this same CDR3. The chain joins TRBV7-3 to TRBJ1-5, with D possibly being TRBD1 (5 bases). The V end lost 3 bases, the J end lost 7 bases, and 10 bases lay between the germline ends. There are 13 residues in the CDR3. Germline loops: CDR1 SGHTA, CDR2 FQGTGA. The CDR3 nucleotides are TGTGCCAGCAGCTTGCAGGGTGGGCAGCCCCAGCATTTT. Translation: CASSLQGGQPQHF.

This chain connects TRBV29-1 to TRBJ2-1, with 7 bases that match TRBD1. The length of the CDR3 is 10 residues. V lost 6 bases, J lost 10 bases, and 3 bases stayed unmatched. Germline V gives CDR1 SQVTM, CDR2 ANQGSEA. The CDR3 bases are TGCAGCGTGGGGGACAGAGAGCAGTTCTTC. Its protein is CSVGDREQFF.

The V gene is TRBV5-6, the J gene TRBJ2-5; 10 positions match TRBD1. J was trimmed by 5 bases and V by 4 bases; bases with no gene match: 5. The CDR3 covers 14 residues. CDR1 and CDR2 (germline): SGHDT, YYEEEE. CDR3 DNA sequence: TGTGCCAGCAGCCGACAGGGGGCGGCGGAGACCCAGTACTTC. It codes for CASSRQGAAETQYF.

This clone was found a few times. This sequence joins TRBV13 and TRBJ1-6; D gene ambiguous. Trimming cost V 4 bases and J 8 bases, with 6 bases left between them. This CDR3 is built from 12 residues. Germline values: CDR1 PRHDT, CDR2 FYEKMQ (reference sequence). Written as DNA, the CDR3 is TGTGCCAGCAGCTCCAATTATTCACCCCTCCACTTT. Protein: CASSSNYSPLHF. The variable domain in full, with the rest retrieved from reference TRBV13 and TRBJ1-6, is AAGVIQSPRHLIKEKRETATLKCYPIPRHDTVYWYQQGPGQDPQFLISFYEKMQSDKGSIPDRFSAQQFSDYHSELNMSSLELGDSALYFCASSSNYSPLHFGNGTRLTVT.

This chain links TRBV5-1 with TRBJ2-7; 10 bases agree with TRBD1. The CDR3 runs to 16 residues. The J segment lost 3 bases and the V segment lost 4 bases, leaving 10 bases of the junction unmatched. Germline CDR1 is SGHRS and CDR2 is YFSETQ. The CDR3 DNA reads TGCGCCAGCAGCCTACAACGGGACAGGGGTCGCTACGAGCAGTACTTC. Translated, it gives CASSLQRDRGRYEQYF.

V is TRBV7-2 and J is TRBJ1-2; D is ambiguous. This CDR3 region has 14 residues. The V gene's germline CDR1 is SGHTA and CDR2 FQGNSA. V was trimmed by 5 bases and J by 6 bases, leaving 16 bases between them. CDR3 loop: CASSPNQSGDGYTF. Here the CDR3 DNA reads TGTGCCAGCAGCCCGAATCAAAGCGGGGATGGCTACACCTTC.

The gene calls are TRBV29-1 and TRBJ2-7; 7 bases are a match to TRBD1. CDR1 SQVTM and CDR2 ANQGSEA come from the germline V gene. Trimming cost V 7 bases and J 0 bases; bases outside gene matches: 3. The CDR3 spans 12 residues. For the CDR3, the DNA is TGCAGCGCGCGACAGGGCTCCTACGAGCAGTACTTC. This codes for CSARQGSYEQYF.

This clone was recorded a few times. The rearrangement links TRBV7-2 to TRBJ2-7, with D maybe TRBD2 (5 bases). V lost 0 bases and J 4 bases, leaving 13 bases between the germline ends. Per the germline V gene, CDR1 is SGHTA and CDR2 is FQGNSA. The length of the CDR3 is 15 residues. CDR3 DNA sequence: TGTGCCAGCAGCTTAGCGCTCGGGGTCACTTACGAGCAGTACTTC. Protein: CASSLALGVTYEQYF.

The chain links TRBV2 to TRBJ2-2; D uncertain. The CDR3 has 14 residues. Germline V gene data show CDR1 as SNHLY and CDR2 as FYNNEI. Trimming took 2 bases from V and 2 from J, leaving 6 bases between them. The DNA of the CDR3 is TGTGCCAGCAGTGAATTGGCCAACACCGGGGAGCTGTTTTTT. It specifies CASSELANTGELFF.

The chain joins TRBV29-1 to TRBJ2-5, with D perhaps matching TRBD2 (5 bases). Trimming removed 6 bases at V and 4 bases at J, with 21 bases between. The CDR3 is 15 amino acids. CDR1 is SQVTM and CDR2 is ANQGSEA in the germline V gene. CDR3 DNA: TGCAGCGTCACCCCCGGAGGTAGTCTCCCAGAGACCCAGTACTTC. Translated, it gives CSVTPGGSLPETQYF.

This clone was detected only a few times. The chain combines TRBV7-6 with TRBJ1-6; TRBD1 aligns across 7 bases. Germline CDR1 reads SGHVS; CDR2 reads FNYEAQ. Unmatched junction bases numbered 3, after V lost 4 bases and J lost 6 bases. The CDR3 loop spans 14 amino acids. CDR3 loop: CASSSRDSNSPLHF. In DNA, the CDR3 is TGTGCCAGCAGCTCCCGGGACAGTAATTCACCCCTCCACTTT.